One and the same sample provided the 28 T cell receptor beta chains below, sequenced in a study of kidney transplant recipient with SARS-CoV-2 infection. TCRdb re-analysed the reads in MiXCR, keeping a single row per CDR3 protein. The sample lists roughly 230,000 distinct CDR3 sequences, around 28% occurring once. Material: a blood sample, obtained at baseline and on approximately day 120 from a kidney transplant recipient. All receptors come from a male patient between 25 and 39 years old who had COVID-19 and was a kidney transplant recipient. The graft donor may have contributed some T cells.

This clonotype was seen repeatedly, ten times or more. The V gene is TRBV7-2, the J gene TRBJ2-7; 10 nucleotides line up with TRBD1. The germline CDR1 and CDR2 sequences are SGHTA and FQGNSA. The length of the CDR3 is 14 residues. V dropped 2 bases and J dropped 5; count of bases not matched to a gene: 3. The CDR3, as DNA: TGTGCCAGCAGCTTAAGGGACAGGGGTCACGAGCAGTACTTC. Translation: CASSLRDRGHEQYF.

Remarks on this clonotype: A much larger clonotype is one base distant, so this may be a read error. The chain employs TRBV5-6 and TRBJ1-1; D is undetermined. The V gene lost 4 bases and the J gene lost 0 bases, with 13 bases spanning the gap. This CDR3 is 15 amino acids long. Germline V CDR1 and CDR2: SGHDT, YYEEEE. Here the CDR3 DNA reads TGTGCCAGCAGCCCGGCTGGCAGGATGAACACTGAAGCTTTCTTT. The encoded protein is CASSPAGRMNTEAFF.

This clonotype appeared many times. The J gene is TRBJ1-2, the V gene TRBV15; D unresolved. Germline loops: CDR1 LNHNV, CDR2 YYDKDF (reference sequence). Deletions cut 5 bases from V and 4 bases from J, with 23 bases between. The CDR3 is made up of 17 amino acids. Here the CDR3 reads CATSVDQRCGKTYGYTF. CDR3 in DNA: TGTGCCACCAGCGTAGATCAAAGGTGTGGAAAGACCTATGGCTACACCTTC.

This clonotype was found many times. V is TRBV11-3 and J is TRBJ1-2; D remains ambiguous. Germline V lookup: CDR1 SGHNT, CDR2 YENEEA. V was clipped by 4 bases and J by 4 bases, with 22 bases between them. This CDR3 spans 17 amino acids. CDR3 residues: CASSCFTDLGKTYGYTF. The CDR3 DNA reads TGTGCCAGCAGCTGCTTTACCGATCTCGGAAAGACCTATGGCTACACCTTC.

Details on this clonotype: A much bigger clone sits one base away, suggesting this may be a read error. The chain joins TRBV20-1 to TRBJ2-2; 14 positions agree with TRBD2. Germline-derived CDR1 and CDR2 are DFQATT and SNEGSKA (reference sequence). The CDR3 runs to 15 residues. J was trimmed by 5 bases and V by 5 bases; bases with no gene match: 4. CDR3 region: CSAWGLAGETGELFF. The CDR3 nucleotides are TGCAGTGCTTGGGGACTAGCGGGAGAGACCGGGGAGCTGTTTTTT.

The chain couples TRBV6-2 or TRBV6-3 to TRBJ1-2, with D uncertain. The CDR3 extends over 17 amino acids. In germline, CDR1 is MNHEY, CDR2 SVGEGT. The V end was cut by 5 bases, the J end by 4 bases, with 23 bases between. This chain's CDR3 is CASSETCCIGKTYGYTF. The CDR3 region has the DNA TGTGCCAGCAGTGAGACATGCTGCATCGGAAAGACCTATGGCTACACCTTC.

This clonotype was found many times. This rearrangement joins TRBV30 to TRBJ1-2; D gene unclear. Germline-derived CDR1 and CDR2 are GTSNPN and SVGIG (reference sequence). V was shortened by 5 bases and J by 4 bases, with 23 bases between the two germline ends. This CDR3 comprises 16 residues. Written as DNA, the CDR3 is TGTGCCTGGTATCCTTCGCGTTATAGAAAGACCTATGGCTACACCTTC. Translation: CAWYPSRYRKTYGYTF.

This clonotype came up many times. The gene calls are TRBV19 and TRBJ1-4; D unresolved. CDR3 length equals 12 residues. CDR1 is LNHDA, CDR2 SQIVND, per germline (reference sequence). V shed 8 bases and J shed 4 bases, with 8 bases lying between them. Written as DNA, the CDR3 is TGTGCCAGTGGGAACCTTAATGAAAAACTGTTTTTT. Its translation is CASGNLNEKLFF.

This clonotype was observed many times. The gene calls are TRBV12-3 or TRBV12-4 and TRBJ1-2; D gene uncertain. The length of the CDR3 is 17 residues. V was clipped by 5 bases and J by 4 bases, with 23 bases between them. CDR3 in amino acids: CASSGYYSFRKTYGYTF. For the CDR3, the DNA is TGTGCCAGCAGTGGTTATTACAGCTTCCGAAAGACCTATGGCTACACCTTC.

Points on this clonotype: A far larger clone lies a single base away; this is likely a read error. The chain is built from TRBV19 and TRBJ2-3; tentatively, D is TRBD2 (5 bases). The better agreement between TRBJ2-7 and the DNA end casts doubt on the J call. The CDR3 length is 14 residues. Germline CDR1 reads LNHDA; CDR2 reads SQIVND (reference sequence). This chain's CDR3 is CASSVRLGSGGQYF. Here the CDR3 DNA reads TGTGCCAGTAGTGTCCGACTGGGCAGCGGCGGGCAGTACTTC.

In this sample, this clonotype turned up many times. CDR3 coding DNA: TGTGCCAGCAGCGACAACTGCGATCTCGGAAAGACCTATGGCTACACCTTC. Translating gives CASSDNCDLGKTYGYTF. The chain employs TRBV11-3 and TRBJ1-2; no clear D. There are 17 residues in the CDR3. V shed 5 bases and J shed 4 bases, with 23 bases lying between them. Germline lookup yields CDR1 SGHNT and CDR2 YENEEA. The variable domain in full, completed from reference TRBV11-3 and TRBJ1-2, reads EAGVVQSPRYKIIEKKQPVAFWCNPISGHNTLYWYLQNLGQGPELLIRYENEEAVDDSQLPKDRFSAERLKGVDSTLKIQPAELGDSAVYLCASSDNCDLGKTYGYTFGSGTRLTVV.

This clonotype was observed many times. The rearrangement uses TRBV19 and TRBJ2-7; D is ambiguous. The V end was cut by 0 bases, the J end by 0 bases, with 9 bases between. The CDR3 covers 15 residues. Germline V lookup: CDR1 LNHDA, CDR2 SQIVND (reference sequence). Here the CDR3 DNA reads TGTGCCAGTAGTATAGATCTAGGTAGCTCCTACGAGCAGTACGTC. Its protein is CASSIDLGSSYEQYV.

This clonotype was picked up a small number of times. The chain couples TRBV7-9 to TRBJ2-3; 7 positions match TRBD1. CDR1 is SEHNR and CDR2 is FQNEAQ in the germline V gene (reference sequence). CDR3 length: 17 residues. The ends lost 5 bases at V and 3 bases at J; junction bases unmatched: 14. The CDR3 is CASSPGRQGVMTDTQYF. DNA for the CDR3: TGTGCCAGCAGCCCCGGTCGACAGGGTGTTATGACAGATACGCAGTATTTT.

The rearrangement uses TRBV19 and TRBJ1-2; no firm D call. The CDR3 is made up of 17 amino acids. The germline V and J ends were trimmed by 5 bases and 4 bases, with 23 bases remaining between them. Germline CDR1 reads LNHDA; CDR2 reads SQIVND (reference sequence). Here the CDR3 reads CASSPWATNRKSYGYTF. DNA of the CDR3: TGTGCCAGTAGTCCGTGGGCGACAAATCGAAAGTCCTATGGCTACACCTTC.

This clonotype was counted many times. The J gene is TRBJ1-2, the V gene TRBV24-1; no reliable D call. This CDR3 has 12 amino acids. Germline lookup yields CDR1 KGHDR and CDR2 SFDVKD. Between the trimmed V and J ends, which lost 2 bases and 3 bases, there was a span of 3 bases. CDR3: CATSDYDYGYTF. In nucleotides, the CDR3 is TGTGCCACCAGTGATTACGACTATGGCTACACCTTC.

The rearrangement uses TRBV28 and TRBJ2-5; D assignment may be TRBD1 or TRBD2 (5 bases each). The V gene lost 1 base and the J gene lost 6 bases, with 18 bases spanning the gap. Germline V gene sequence: CDR1 MDHEN, CDR2 SYDVKM. CDR3 size: 16 residues. The DNA for the CDR3 is TGTGCCAGCAGTTTATCCGGTCCGGGACCGAGCAAGACCCAGTACTTC. Encoded protein: CASSLSGPGPSKTQYF.

This clonotype was counted at least ten times. The rearrangement uses TRBV6-2 or TRBV6-3 and TRBJ1-2; D is unclear. The germline CDR1 and CDR2 sequences are MNHEY and SVGEGT. The V and J ends lost 5 bases and 4 bases respectively, with 23 bases between them. The CDR3 is made up of 17 amino acids. Written as DNA, the CDR3 is TGTGCCAGCAGTACATTGCACTGCATCGGAAAGACCTATGGCTACACCTTC. Translating gives CASSTLHCIGKTYGYTF.

There are many counts of this clonotype. The CDR3 loop is CASSMGQGNRLSSGNTIYF. Here the CDR3 DNA reads TGTGCCAGCTCCATGGGGCAGGGAAACCGTCTGAGCTCTGGAAACACCATATATTTT. The chain joins TRBV6-1 to TRBJ1-3, with a weak D call TRBD1 (5 bases). Germline CDR1 reads MNHNS; CDR2 reads SASEGT. The CDR3 runs 19 residues. The V end was cut by 8 bases, the J end by 0 bases, with 26 bases between.

Turning to this clonotype: A much larger clonotype is one base distant, so this may be a read error. The chain links TRBV5-5 to TRBJ1-6; D not resolved. The CDR3 has 11 residues. Looked up from germline, CDR1 is SGHKS and CDR2 is YYEKEE (reference sequence). As DNA, the CDR3 is TGTGCCGGCAGCTCAAATTCACCCCTCCACTTT. It yields the protein CAGSSNSPLHF.

This clonotype was detected a few times. The J gene is TRBJ2-5, the V gene TRBV15; 8 positions agree with TRBD1. The V segment lost 5 bases and the J segment 2 bases; nucleotides outside the gene matches: 1. CDR3 length: 13 amino acids. Germline V gene sequence: CDR1 LNHNV, CDR2 YYDKDF (reference sequence). The CDR3 region is CATSGQGQETQYF. The DNA of the CDR3 is TGTGCCACCAGCGGACAGGGTCAAGAGACCCAGTACTTC.

Concerning this clonotype: A read error is possible here, since a much larger clone lies one base away. Here the CDR3 DNA reads TGTGCCAGTGGTATCCGACACCGCCAGCATTCTGGGGCCAACGTCCTGACTTTC. Its protein is CASGIRHRQHSGANVLTF. The V call is TRBV19, the J call TRBJ2-6; D unclear. From germline, CDR1 is LNHDA and CDR2 SQIVND (reference sequence). This CDR3 spans 18 amino acids.

This clonotype was recorded many times. The chain employs TRBV3-1 and TRBJ1-1; D is undetermined. There are 17 residues in the CDR3. Germline V lookup: CDR1 LGHDT, CDR2 YNNKEL (reference sequence). Trimming cost V 5 bases and J 4 bases, with 23 bases left between them. The CDR3 nucleotides read TGTGCCAGCAGCATAGGACCTCCCATTTCAATTCGCACTGAAGCTTTCTTT. This encodes CASSIGPPISIRTEAFF.

This clonotype was counted many times. This chain uses TRBV11-2 with TRBJ2-3, with D possibly being TRBD1 or TRBD2 (7 bases each). The CDR3 has 16 residues. The V gene's germline CDR1 is SGHAT and CDR2 FQNNGV. V lost 5 bases to trimming and J lost 1 base, with 16 bases between them. In DNA, the CDR3 is TGTGCCAGCAGCAAGACAGGGAGGGATCGCACAGATACGCAGTATTTT. Translation: CASSKTGRDRTDTQYF. Full variable domain (remainder filled in from reference TRBV11-2 and TRBJ2-3): EAGVAQSPRYKIIEKRQSVAFWCNPISGHATLYWYQQILGQGPKLLIQFQNNGVVDDSQLPKDRFSAERLKGVDSTLKIQPAKLEDSAVYLCASSKTGRDRTDTQYFGPGTRLTVL.

A remark on this clonotype: Given a much more abundant clone one base away, this may be a read error. V usage is TRBV7-2 and J usage is TRBJ2-7, with D hard to call. With 4 bases removed from V and 2 bases from J, the gap between germline ends came to 15 bases. CDR1 and CDR2 from the germline V gene are SGHTA and FQGNSA. The CDR3 length is 15 residues. CDR3 nucleotides: TGTGCCAGCAGCTCTAGGGTGGGCAGACCCTACGAGCAGTACTTC. Amino acid sequence: CASSSRVGRPYEQYF.

This clonotype was detected ten times or more. This sequence joins TRBV12-3 or TRBV12-4 and TRBJ1-2; no firm D call. The CDR3 is 17 residues long. Trimming left V 5 bases short and J 4 bases short, with 23 bases between. The chain's CDR3 is CASSGWITAGKTYGYTF. The CDR3 DNA sequence: TGTGCCAGCAGTGGATGGATCACAGCAGGAAAGACCTATGGCTACACCTTC.

CDR3 in amino acids: CASSERPSMRTTYGYTF. CDR3 bases: TGTGCCAGCAGTGAGCGACCCTCTATGCGAACGACCTATGGCTACACCTTC. The chain couples TRBV6-5 to TRBJ1-2; no definite D call. The length of the CDR3 is 17 residues. CDR1 and CDR2 from the germline V gene are MNHEY and SVGAGI. V lost 5 bases to trimming and J lost 4 bases, with 23 bases between them.

This clonotype was detected a few times. The V and J genes are TRBV5-5 and TRBJ2-1, with TRBD1 as a possible D gene (5 bases). Germline CDR1 reads SGHKS; CDR2 reads YYEKEE (reference sequence). V gave up 3 bases and J gave up 8 bases, with 15 bases separating them. This CDR3 has 14 residues. The CDR3 region is CASSSQTGVDEQFF. CDR3 nucleotide sequence: TGTGCCAGCAGCTCCCAAACAGGTGTCGATGAGCAGTTCTTC.

The sample holds many counts of this clonotype. The rearrangement joins TRBV9 to TRBJ1-6; TRBD1 is a possible D gene (5 bases). Germline values: CDR1 SGDLS, CDR2 YYNGEE. The CDR3 has 17 amino acids. V lost 3 bases and J 0 bases, leaving 13 bases between the germline ends. The CDR3 coding sequence is TGTGCCAGCAGCGAGGCGGGGGGGAGCTCCTATAATTCACCCCTCCACTTT. Protein product: CASSEAGGSSYNSPLHF.